This T cell receptor beta chain originates from a study of T-cell reconstitution after alpha-beta-depleted transplantation in children. Broader study findings: Some patients' high day-60 TCRbeta diversity was traced to surviving recipient T cells and thymic progenitors. Several hundred expanded graft clones reportedly supplied alpha-beta T cells about two months after transplant. One year post-transplant, T-cell counts and diversity were largely derived from T cells produced anew.

For this clonotype: No antigen is known for it.

A library of TCRbeta sequences, prepared with unique molecular identifiers, was generated. TCRdb reprocessed the PCR reads via MiXCR and lists one record per CDR3 protein. The sample has hundreds of thousands of distinct CDR3 sequences, about 15% seen once. The CDR3 runs 14 residues. V was pared by 7 bases and J by 5 bases, with 8 bases of the junction left unmatched. This receptor was taken from a male patient between 2 and 10 years old who had a stem cell transplant for acute lymphoblastic leukemia, so the T cells may come from the graft donor. The sample in question was PBMCs, mostly from graft donor cells, obtained 360 days after TCRalphabeta/CD19-depleted stem cell transplant. The chain has TRBV12-3 or TRBV12-4 and TRBJ1-5; 7 bases are a match to TRBD1. The CDR3 DNA follows: TGTGCCAGCACCGGGACAGTCCTGGATCAGCCCCAGCATTTT. Translated, it gives CASTGTVLDQPQHF.